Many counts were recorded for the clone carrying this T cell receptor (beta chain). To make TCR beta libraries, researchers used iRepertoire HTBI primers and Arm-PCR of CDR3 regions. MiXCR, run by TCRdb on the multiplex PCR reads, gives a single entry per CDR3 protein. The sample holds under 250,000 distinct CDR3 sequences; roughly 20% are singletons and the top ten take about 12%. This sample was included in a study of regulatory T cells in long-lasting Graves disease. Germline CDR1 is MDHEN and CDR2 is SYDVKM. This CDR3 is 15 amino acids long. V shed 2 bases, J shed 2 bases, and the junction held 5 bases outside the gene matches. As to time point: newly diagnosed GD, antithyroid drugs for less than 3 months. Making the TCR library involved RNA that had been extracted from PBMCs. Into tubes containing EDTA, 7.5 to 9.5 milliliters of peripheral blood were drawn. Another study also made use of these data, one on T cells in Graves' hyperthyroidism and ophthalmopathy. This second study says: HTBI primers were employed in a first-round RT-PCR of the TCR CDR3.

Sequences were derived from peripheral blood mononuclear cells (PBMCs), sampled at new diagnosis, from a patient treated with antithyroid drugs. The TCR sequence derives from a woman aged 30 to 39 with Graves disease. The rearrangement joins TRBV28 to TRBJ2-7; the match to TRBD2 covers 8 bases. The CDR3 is CASSLSGSPTYEQYF. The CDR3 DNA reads TGTGCCAGCAGTTTAAGCGGGAGCCCTACCTACGAGCAGTACTTC.